A single sample is the source of the 4 T cell receptor beta chains below, sequenced in a study of blood T cell repertoires in COVID-19. Clones were read by immunoSEQ multiplex PCR, and TCRdb kept only the in-frame ones, dropping some. The sample contains around 250,000 clones, 86% of which appear only once. The sequencing input was peripheral blood. The receptors were sampled from a man aged 35-49 years with active or convalescent COVID-19.

The chain employs TRBV9 and TRBJ2-3; 12 bases are a match to TRBD1. This CDR3 comprises 14 residues. Germline assignment: CDR1 SGDLS and CDR2 YYNGEE. V lost 4 bases, J lost 6 bases, and 3 bases stayed unmatched. In nucleotides, the CDR3 is TGTGCCAGCAGCCTCGGGACAGGGGGCGATACGCAGTATTTT. Translated: CASSLGTGGDTQYF.

This chain connects TRBV4-1 to TRBJ2-7; 10 bases are shared with TRBD2. The CDR3 has 18 amino acids. V trimming: 3 bases; J trimming: 4 bases; junction bases outside the gene matches: 15. Germline V gene data show CDR1 as MGHRA and CDR2 as YSYEKL. CDR3 residues: CASSHPPGGLAGAYEQYF. The CDR3 DNA is TGCGCCAGCAGCCACCCTCCAGGGGGTCTAGCGGGAGCTTACGAGCAGTACTTC.

In this sample, this clone turned up once. The gene calls are TRBV3-1 (or the pseudogene TRBV3-2) and TRBJ1-2; D gene unclear. The CDR3 is 14 residues long. Germline V CDR1 and CDR2: LGHDT, YNNKEL (reference sequence). Trimming removed 1 base from V and 4 bases from J, with 10 bases in between. Here the CDR3 DNA reads TGTGCCAGCAGCCAAGTTCACAGCTCCTATGGCTACACCTTC. Protein: CASSQVHSSYGYTF.

CDR3: CASSYGGTEETQYF. Written as DNA, the CDR3 is TGTGCCAGCAGCTATGGGGGGACAGAAGAGACCCAGTACTTC. V gene TRBV7-3 combines with J gene TRBJ2-5, with D maybe TRBD1 (7 bases). Germline V gene sequence: CDR1 SGHTA, CDR2 FQGTGA. Trimming cost V 4 bases and J 3 bases, with 12 bases left between them. The CDR3 contains 14 residues.